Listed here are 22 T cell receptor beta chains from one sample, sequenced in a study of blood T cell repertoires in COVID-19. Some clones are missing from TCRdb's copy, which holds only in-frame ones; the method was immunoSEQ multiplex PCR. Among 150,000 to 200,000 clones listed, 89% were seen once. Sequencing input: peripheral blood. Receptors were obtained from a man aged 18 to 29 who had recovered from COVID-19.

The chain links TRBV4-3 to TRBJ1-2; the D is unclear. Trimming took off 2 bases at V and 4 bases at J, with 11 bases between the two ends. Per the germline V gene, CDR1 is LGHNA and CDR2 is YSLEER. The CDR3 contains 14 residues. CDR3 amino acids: CASSQTEGVYGYTF. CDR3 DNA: TGCGCCAGCAGCCAAACTGAGGGTGTCTATGGCTACACCTTC.

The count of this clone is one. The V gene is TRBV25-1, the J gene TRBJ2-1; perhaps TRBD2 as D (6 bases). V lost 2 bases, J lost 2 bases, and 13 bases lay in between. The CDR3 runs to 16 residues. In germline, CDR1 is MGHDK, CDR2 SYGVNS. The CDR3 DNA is TGTGCCAGCAGTGAAATGAATAGCGGTGCCTACAATGAGCAGTTCTTC. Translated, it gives CASSEMNSGAYNEQFF.

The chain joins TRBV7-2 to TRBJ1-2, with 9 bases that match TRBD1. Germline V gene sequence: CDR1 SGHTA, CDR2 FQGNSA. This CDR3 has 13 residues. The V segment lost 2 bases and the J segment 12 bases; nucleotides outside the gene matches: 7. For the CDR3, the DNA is TGTGCCAGCAGCTTATGGACAGGGGATAAGAACACCTTC. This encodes CASSLWTGDKNTF.

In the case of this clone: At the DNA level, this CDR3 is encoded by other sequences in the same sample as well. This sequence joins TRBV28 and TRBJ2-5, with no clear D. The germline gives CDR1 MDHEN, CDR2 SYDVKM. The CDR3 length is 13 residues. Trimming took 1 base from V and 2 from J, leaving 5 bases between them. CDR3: CASSLSRQETQYF. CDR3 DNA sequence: TGTGCCAGCAGTTTATCGCGGCAAGAGACCCAGTACTTC.

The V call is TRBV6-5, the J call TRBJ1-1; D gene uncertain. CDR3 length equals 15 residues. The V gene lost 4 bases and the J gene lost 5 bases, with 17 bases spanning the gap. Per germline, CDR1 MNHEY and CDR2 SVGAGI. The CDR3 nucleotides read TGTGCCAGCAGTTGGGAGGGAGGGATCAAAACTGAAGCTTTCTTT. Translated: CASSWEGGIKTEAFF.

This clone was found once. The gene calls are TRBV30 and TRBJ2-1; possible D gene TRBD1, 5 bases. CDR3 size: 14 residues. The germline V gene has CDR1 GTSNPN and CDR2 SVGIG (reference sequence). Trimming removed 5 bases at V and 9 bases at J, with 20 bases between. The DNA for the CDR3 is TGTGCCTGGGCCGAACCTACAGGTTTTGCTGAGCAGTTCTTC. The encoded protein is CAWAEPTGFAEQFF.

CDR3 DNA: TGTGCCGGGACAGGGGGCGTAGCGGGAGGCCCCGGGGAGCTGTTTTTT. Its translation is CAGTGGVAGGPGELFF. V and J are TRBV6-6 and TRBJ2-2; 12 bases are shared with TRBD1. J was trimmed by 6 bases and V by 11 bases; bases with no gene match: 13. The CDR3 contains 16 residues. The germline V gene encodes CDR1 MNHNY and CDR2 SVGAGI (reference sequence).

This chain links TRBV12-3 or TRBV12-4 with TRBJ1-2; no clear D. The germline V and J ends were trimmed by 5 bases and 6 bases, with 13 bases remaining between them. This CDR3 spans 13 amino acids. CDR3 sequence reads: CASSPRVTNGYTF. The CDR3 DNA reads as TGTGCCAGCAGTCCCCGCGTAACGAATGGCTACACCTTC.

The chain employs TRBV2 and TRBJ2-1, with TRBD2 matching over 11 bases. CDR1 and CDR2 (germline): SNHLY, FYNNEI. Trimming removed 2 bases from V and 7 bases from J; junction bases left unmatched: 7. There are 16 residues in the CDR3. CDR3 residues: CASSEWGTSGQNEQFF. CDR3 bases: TGTGCCAGCAGTGAATGGGGGACTAGCGGACAGAATGAGCAGTTCTTC.

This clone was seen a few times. The CDR3 region has the DNA TGTGCCAGCAGTGAACTGAGGGAGACCCCGGAGACCCAGTACTTC. Translation gives CASSELRETPETQYF. The V and J genes are TRBV2 and TRBJ2-5, with a weak D call TRBD2 (5 bases). From germline, CDR1 is SNHLY and CDR2 FYNNEI. Trimming stripped 2 bases from V and 5 bases from J, with 15 bases between. The CDR3 contains 15 residues.

The CDR3 loop is CASSLRQGAYEQYF. CDR3 coding DNA: TGTGCCAGCAGCCTCAGGCAGGGGGCCTACGAGCAGTACTTC. J is TRBJ2-7 and V is TRBV9, with TRBD1 matching over 7 bases. The CDR3 runs 14 residues. V lost 4 bases, J lost 2 bases, and 6 bases stayed unmatched. Germline values: CDR1 SGDLS, CDR2 YYNGEE. Together with reference TRBV9 and TRBJ2-7, the CDR3 gives the full variable domain: DSGVTQTPKHLITATGQRVTLRCSPRSGDLSVYWYQQSLDQGLQFLIQYYNGEERAKGNILERFSAQQFPDLHSELNLSSLELGDSALYFCASSLRQGAYEQYFGPGTRLTVT.

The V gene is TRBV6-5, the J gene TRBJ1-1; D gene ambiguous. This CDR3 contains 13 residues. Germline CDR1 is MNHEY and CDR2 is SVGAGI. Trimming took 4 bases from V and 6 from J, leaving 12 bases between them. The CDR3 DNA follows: TGTGCCAGCAGTTCTCCGGGTGTACCTGAAGCTTTCTTT. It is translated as CASSSPGVPEAFF.

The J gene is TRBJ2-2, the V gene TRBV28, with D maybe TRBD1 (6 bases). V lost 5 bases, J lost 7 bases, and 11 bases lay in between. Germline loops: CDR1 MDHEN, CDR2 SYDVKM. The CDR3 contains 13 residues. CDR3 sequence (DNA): TGTGCCAGCAGTGGCAGGGGATTCGGGGAGCTGTTTTTT. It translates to CASSGRGFGELFF.

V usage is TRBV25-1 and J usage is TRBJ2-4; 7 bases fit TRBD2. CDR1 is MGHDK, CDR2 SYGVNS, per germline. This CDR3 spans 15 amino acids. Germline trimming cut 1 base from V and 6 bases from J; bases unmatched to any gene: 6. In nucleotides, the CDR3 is TGTGCCAGCAGTGAATTCGGGGGGAAGGGAAACATTCAGTACTTC. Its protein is CASSEFGGKGNIQYF.

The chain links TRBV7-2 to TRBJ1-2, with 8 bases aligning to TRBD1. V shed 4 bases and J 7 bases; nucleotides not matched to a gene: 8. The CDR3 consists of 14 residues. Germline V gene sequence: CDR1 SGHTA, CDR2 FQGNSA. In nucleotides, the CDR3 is TGTGCCAGCAGCTCCCGCAGGGGGCAGGGTGGCTACACCTTC. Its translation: CASSSRRGQGGYTF.

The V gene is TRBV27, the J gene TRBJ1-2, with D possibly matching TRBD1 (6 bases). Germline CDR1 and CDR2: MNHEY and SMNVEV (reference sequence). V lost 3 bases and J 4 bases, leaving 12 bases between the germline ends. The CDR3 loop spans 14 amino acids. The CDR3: CASSLEGGGYGYTF. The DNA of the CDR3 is TGTGCCAGCAGTTTGGAAGGGGGTGGCTATGGCTACACCTTC.

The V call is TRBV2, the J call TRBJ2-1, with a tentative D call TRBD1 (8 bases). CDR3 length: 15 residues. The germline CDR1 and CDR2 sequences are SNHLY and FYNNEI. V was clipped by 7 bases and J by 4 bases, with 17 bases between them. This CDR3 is CASTTDRGGYNEQFF. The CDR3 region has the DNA TGTGCCAGCACCACAGACAGGGGAGGGTACAATGAGCAGTTCTTC.

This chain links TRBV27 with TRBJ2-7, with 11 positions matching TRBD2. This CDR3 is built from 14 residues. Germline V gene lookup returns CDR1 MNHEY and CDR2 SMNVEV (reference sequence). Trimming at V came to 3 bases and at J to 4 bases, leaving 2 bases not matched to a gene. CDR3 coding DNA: TGTGCCAGCAGTTTTGGGACTAGCGGATACGAGCAGTACTTC. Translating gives CASSFGTSGYEQYF.

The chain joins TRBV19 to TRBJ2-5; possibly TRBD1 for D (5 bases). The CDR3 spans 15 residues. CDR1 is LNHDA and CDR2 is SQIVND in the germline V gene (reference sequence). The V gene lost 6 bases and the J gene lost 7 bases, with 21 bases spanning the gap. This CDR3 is CASSPHTGFGATQYF. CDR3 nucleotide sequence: TGTGCCAGTAGCCCACATACAGGATTCGGTGCGACCCAGTACTTC. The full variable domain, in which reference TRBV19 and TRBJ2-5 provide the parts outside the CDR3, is DGGITQSPKYLFRKEGQNVTLSCEQNLNHDAMYWYRQDPGQGLRLIYYSQIVNDFQKGDIAEGYSVSREKKESFPLTVTSAQKNPTAFYLCASSPHTGFGATQYFGPGTRLLVL.

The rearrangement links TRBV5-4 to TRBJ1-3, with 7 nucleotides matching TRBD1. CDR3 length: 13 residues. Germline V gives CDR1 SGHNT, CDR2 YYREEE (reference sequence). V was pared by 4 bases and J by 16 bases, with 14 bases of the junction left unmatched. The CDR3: CASSRQGSLEIYF. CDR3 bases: TGTGCCAGCAGCCGACAGGGCTCCCTGGAGATTTATTTT. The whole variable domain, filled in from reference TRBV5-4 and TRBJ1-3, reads ETGVTQSPTHLIKTRGQQVTLRCSSQSGHNTVSWYQQALGQGPQFIFQYYREEENGRGNFPPRFSGLQFPNYSSELNVNALELDDSALYLCASSRQGSLEIYFGEGSWLTVV.

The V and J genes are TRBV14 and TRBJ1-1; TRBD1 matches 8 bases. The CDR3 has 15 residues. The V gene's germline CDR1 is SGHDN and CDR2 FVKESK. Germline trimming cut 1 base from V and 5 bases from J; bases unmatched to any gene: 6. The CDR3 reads CASSQVLQGATEAFF. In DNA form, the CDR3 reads TGTGCCAGCAGCCAAGTCCTCCAGGGGGCAACTGAAGCTTTCTTT. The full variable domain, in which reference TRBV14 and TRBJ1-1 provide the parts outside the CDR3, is EAGVTQFPSHSVIEKGQTVTLRCDPISGHDNLYWYRRVMGKEIKFLLHFVKESKQDESGMPNNRFLAERTGGTYSTLKVQPAELEDSGVYFCASSQVLQGATEAFFGQGTRLTVV.

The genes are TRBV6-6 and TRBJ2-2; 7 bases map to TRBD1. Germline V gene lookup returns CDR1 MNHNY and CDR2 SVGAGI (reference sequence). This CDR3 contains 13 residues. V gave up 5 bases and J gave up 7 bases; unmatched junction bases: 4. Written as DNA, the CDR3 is TGTGCCAGCAGTCAGACAGGGAACGGGGAGCTGTTTTTT. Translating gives CASSQTGNGELFF.